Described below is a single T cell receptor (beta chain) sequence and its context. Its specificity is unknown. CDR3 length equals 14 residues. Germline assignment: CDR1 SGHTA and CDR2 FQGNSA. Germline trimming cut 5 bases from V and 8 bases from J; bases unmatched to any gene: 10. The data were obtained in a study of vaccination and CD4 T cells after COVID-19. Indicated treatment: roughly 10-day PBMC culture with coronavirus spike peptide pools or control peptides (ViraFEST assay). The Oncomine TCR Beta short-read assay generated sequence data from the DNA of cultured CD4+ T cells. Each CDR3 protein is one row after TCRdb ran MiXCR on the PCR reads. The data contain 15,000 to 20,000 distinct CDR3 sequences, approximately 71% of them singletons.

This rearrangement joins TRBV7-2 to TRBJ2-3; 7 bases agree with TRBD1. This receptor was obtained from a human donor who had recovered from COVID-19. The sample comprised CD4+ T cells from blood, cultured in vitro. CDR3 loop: CASSPTPTGTTQYF. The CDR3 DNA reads TGTGCCAGCAGCCCTACCCCGACAGGGACTACGCAGTATTTT.